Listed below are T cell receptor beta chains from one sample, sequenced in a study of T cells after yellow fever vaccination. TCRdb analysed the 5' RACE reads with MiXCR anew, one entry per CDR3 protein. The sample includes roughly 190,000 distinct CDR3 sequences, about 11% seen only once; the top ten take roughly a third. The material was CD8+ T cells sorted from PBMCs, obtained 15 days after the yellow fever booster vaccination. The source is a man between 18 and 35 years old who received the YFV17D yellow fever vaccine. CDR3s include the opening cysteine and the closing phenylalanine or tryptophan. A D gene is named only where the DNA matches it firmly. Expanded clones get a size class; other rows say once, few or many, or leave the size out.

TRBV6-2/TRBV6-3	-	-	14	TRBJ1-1	CASSFTGLITEAFF	TGTGCCAGCAGCTTCACAGGGCTGATAACTGAAGCTTTCTTT
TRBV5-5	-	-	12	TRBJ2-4	CASSAGENIQYF	TGTGCCAGCAGCGCAGGGGAAAACATTCAGTACTTC
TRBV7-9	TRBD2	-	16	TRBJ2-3	CASSSSSGGFTDTQYF	TGTGCCAGCAGCTCTTCTAGCGGGGGGTTCACAGATACGCAGTATTTT
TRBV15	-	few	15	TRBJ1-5	CATSRGGGIHQPQHF	TGTGCCACCAGCAGAGGAGGAGGGATACATCAGCCCCAGCATTTT
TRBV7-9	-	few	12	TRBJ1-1	CASSPITPEAFF	TGTGCCAGCAGCCCCATTACCCCTGAAGCTTTCTTT
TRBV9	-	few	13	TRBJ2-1	CASSVGSRNEQFF	TGTGCCAGCAGCGTAGGTTCCCGGAATGAGCAGTTCTTC
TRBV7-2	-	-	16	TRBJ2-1	CASSLIAETSYNEQFF	TGTGCCAGCAGCTTAATCGCGGAGACCTCCTACAATGAGCAGTTCTTC
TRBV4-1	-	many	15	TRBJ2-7	CASSRDQNLGYEQYF	TGCGCCAGCAGCCGGGACCAAAACTTAGGCTACGAGCAGTACTTC
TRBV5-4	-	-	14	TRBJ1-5	CASSRRGGNQPQHF	TGTGCCAGCAGTCGGCGGGGAGGCAATCAGCCCCAGCATTTT
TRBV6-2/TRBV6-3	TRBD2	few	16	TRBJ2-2	CASTLRAGPNTGELFF	TGTGCCAGCACCTTACGAGCGGGGCCGAACACCGGGGAGCTGTTTTTT
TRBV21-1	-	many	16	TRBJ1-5	CARRSTRAVRNQPQHF	TGTGCCAGGCGGTCCACCAGGGCGGTTAGGAATCAGCCCCAGCATTTT
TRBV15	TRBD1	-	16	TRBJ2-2	CATSRSRTGSTGELFF	TGTGCCACCAGCCGCTCAAGGACAGGGAGCACCGGGGAGCTGTTTTTT
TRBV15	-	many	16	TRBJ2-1	CATSRDPRVGRDEQFF	TGTGCCACCAGCAGAGATCCCAGGGTTGGTAGGGATGAGCAGTTCTTC
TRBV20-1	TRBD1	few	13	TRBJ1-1	CSAMGTGNTEAFF	TGCAGTGCTATGGGGACAGGGAACACTGAAGCTTTCTTT
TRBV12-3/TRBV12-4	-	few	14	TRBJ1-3	CASDPWGAGNTIYF	TGTGCCAGCGACCCCTGGGGAGCTGGAAACACCATATATTTT
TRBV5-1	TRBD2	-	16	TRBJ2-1	CASSLRGTSGEYEQFF	TGCGCCAGCAGCCTCCGGGGGACTAGCGGGGAGTATGAGCAGTTCTTC
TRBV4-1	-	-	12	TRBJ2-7	CASSPTGIEQYF	TGCGCCAGCAGCCCCACGGGAATCGAGCAGTACTTC
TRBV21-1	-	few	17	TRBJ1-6	CASSKGRQRAFNSPLHF	TGTGCCAGCAGCAAAGGTCGGCAAAGAGCCTTTAATTCACCCCTCCACTTT
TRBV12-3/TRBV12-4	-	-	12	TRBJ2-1	CASRTESDEQFF	TGTGCCAGCAGGACAGAAAGTGATGAGCAGTTCTTC
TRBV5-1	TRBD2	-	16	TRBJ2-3	CASSLELAGSTDTQYF	TGCGCCAGCAGCTTGGAACTAGCGGGAAGCACAGATACGCAGTATTTT
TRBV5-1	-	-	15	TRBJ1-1	CASSFALGLNTEAFF	TGCGCCAGCAGCTTCGCCCTCGGGTTGAACACTGAAGCTTTCTTT
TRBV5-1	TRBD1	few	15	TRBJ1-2	CASSSRTGANYGYTF	TGCGCCAGCAGCTCCCGGACAGGCGCGAATTATGGCTACACCTTC
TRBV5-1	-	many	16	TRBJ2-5	CASSFRRGTSQETQYF	TGCGCCAGCAGCTTCCGACGGGGCACAAGCCAAGAGACCCAGTACTTC
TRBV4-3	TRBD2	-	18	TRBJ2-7	CASSHDFGGGVSSYEQYF	TGCGCCAGCAGCCACGATTTTGGCGGGGGGGTAAGCTCCTACGAGCAGTACTTC
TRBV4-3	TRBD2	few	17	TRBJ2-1	CASSQGTLAGGPTEQFF	TGCGCCAGCAGCCAAGGAACCCTAGCGGGGGGTCCAACTGAGCAGTTCTTC
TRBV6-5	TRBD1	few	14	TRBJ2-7	CASSSGQGVNEQYF	TGTGCCAGCAGTTCCGGACAGGGGGTAAACGAGCAGTACTTC